The clone carrying this T cell receptor beta chain was found once. Its antigen is currently unknown. These data are taken from a study of CD8 T cells in Susac syndrome. Study-wide context: There were Susac syndrome patients who were therapy-naive at blood draw, others on corticosteroids, and others on intravenous immunoglobulin alone.

Reverse transcription of roughly 0.5 to 1 ug RNA was carried out with random hexamers. It was immunoSEQ multiplex PCR that amplified TCR beta CDR3 across 54 Vbeta and 13 Jbeta. TCRdb fed the immunoSEQ multiplex PCR reads into MiXCR, producing one record per CDR3 protein. The sample holds roughly 89,000 distinct CDR3 sequences, approximately 96% seen once. V lost 6 bases, J lost 0 bases, and 12 bases lay in between. CDR3 size: 14 residues. Germline assignment: CDR1 DFQATT and CDR2 SNEGSKA (reference sequence). Findings of the study overall: In Susac syndrome, CD8+ expansion was highest in TEMRA and active disease. In total CD8+ repertoires, sixteen Susac-specific public clones were found, and in CD8+ TEMRA repertoires, a few were found.

The genes are TRBV20-1 and TRBJ1-5; tentative D call: TRBD1 (6 bases). Sequenced material: CD8+ T cells from PBMCs. The clonotype originates from a human donor with Susac syndrome. The CDR3 loop is CSAGQPYSNQPQHF. The CDR3 DNA reads as TGCAGTGCAGGACAGCCATATAGCAATCAGCCCCAGCATTTT.